The rows below give T cell receptor beta chains drawn from one sample of a study of CD8 T cells in ankylosing spondylitis. One entry per CDR3 protein, called by TCRdb with MiXCR from the 5' RACE reads. This sample yields approximately 550,000 distinct CDR3 sequences, of which approximately 12% are seen a single time; nearly 7% belongs to the top ten. Sequenced sample: blood, either unsorted or a sorted T cell fraction (not recorded which). The receptors were gathered from a male donor with ankylosing spondylitis. The CDR3 runs from the conserved cysteine through the conserved F or W. D genes are given only for firm matches. Some rows mark clone size as missing; the rest say once, few, many or name a class of expanded clone.

v_call,d_call,j_call,clone_size,cdr3_aa,cdr3_nt
TRBV19,NA,TRBJ1-1,NA,CASSRPGRGYTEAFF,TGTGCCAGTAGTCGGCCAGGTCGCGGGTACACTGAAGCTTTCTTT
TRBV10-3,TRBD2,TRBJ2-5,NA,CAISDRTSAQETQYF,TGTGCCATCAGTGATAGGACTAGCGCACAAGAGACCCAGTACTTC
TRBV18,TRBD2,TRBJ2-1,many,CASSPTSGSYNEQFF,TGCGCCAGCAGCCCGACTAGCGGCTCCTACAATGAGCAGTTCTTC
TRBV20-1,NA,TRBJ1-1,few,CSALTANTEAFF,TGCAGTGCTTTGACAGCGAACACTGAAGCTTTCTTT
TRBV20-1,NA,TRBJ2-3,few,CSATPRGGKTLTDTQYF,TGCAGTGCTACCCCCCGGGGTGGAAAGACACTCACAGATACGCAGTATTTT
TRBV2,NA,TRBJ1-4,NA,CASSDPVANEKLFF,TGTGCCAGCAGTGACCCGGTGGCTAATGAAAAACTGTTTTTT
TRBV15,NA,TRBJ2-3,few,CATSRGGAPNPTDTQYF,TGTGCCACCAGCAGAGGGGGGGCTCCCAATCCGACCGATACGCAGTATTTT
TRBV2,NA,TRBJ2-5,many,CASSEVMPQETQYF,TGTGCCAGCAGTGAAGTTATGCCCCAAGAGACCCAGTACTTC
TRBV24-1,NA,TRBJ2-5,many,CATSGTAETQYF,TGTGCCACCAGTGGGACAGCCGAGACCCAGTACTTC
TRBV11-2,NA,TRBJ2-7,NA,CASSPLNEQYF,TGTGCCAGCAGCCCCCTCAATGAGCAGTACTTC
TRBV20-1,NA,TRBJ2-5,few,CSARRVGRSYQTQYF,TGCAGTGCGCGTCGGGTGGGTAGGAGCTATCAGACCCAGTACTTC
TRBV11-2,TRBD1,TRBJ2-1,few,CASSKTGYSYNEQFF,TGTGCCAGCAGCAAGACAGGGTACTCCTACAATGAGCAGTTCTTC
TRBV14,TRBD2,TRBJ2-3,few,CASSQERRLAGVTDTQYF,TGTGCCAGCAGCCAAGAAAGGAGACTAGCGGGGGTCACAGATACGCAGTATTTT
TRBV7-6,TRBD1,TRBJ1-1,few,CASSLAGQGPGTEAFF,TGTGCCAGCAGCTTAGCGGGACAGGGGCCGGGCACTGAAGCTTTCTTT
TRBV6-1,TRBD1,TRBJ1-6,few,CASSRQGEHSPLHF,TGTGCCAGCAGCCGACAGGGGGAGCATTCACCCCTCCACTTT
TRBV12-3/TRBV12-4,NA,TRBJ2-7,NA,CASRTMGGFEQYF,TGTGCCAGCAGGACTATGGGGGGATTCGAGCAGTACTTC
TRBV20-1,NA,TRBJ2-6,few,CSAREGLASLSGANVLTF,TGCAGTGCTAGAGAAGGATTAGCCTCCCTCTCTGGGGCCAACGTCCTGACTTTC
TRBV15,NA,TRBJ1-2,few,CATSQRSSNYGYTF,TGTGCCACCAGCCAGCGGAGCTCAAACTATGGCTACACCTTC
TRBV7-9,NA,TRBJ1-2,NA,CASSPRQGYYGYTF,TGTGCCAGCAGCCCCCGACAAGGCTACTATGGCTACACCTTC
TRBV4-2,TRBD1,TRBJ1-2,few,CASSRQTGTSYGYTF,TGTGCCAGCAGCCGACAGACAGGGACCAGCTATGGCTACACCTTC
TRBV25-1,TRBD2,TRBJ2-1,few,CASSGAGTSGREKNNEQFF,TGTGCCAGCAGTGGCGCCGGGACTAGCGGGAGGGAAAAGAACAATGAGCAGTTCTTC
TRBV12-3/TRBV12-4,NA,TRBJ1-2,NA,CASSSTEVYGYTF,TGTGCCAGCAGTTCGACAGAAGTCTATGGCTACACCTTC